This TCR beta chain was sequenced in a study of blood T cell repertoires in COVID-19. Germline V gives CDR1 MNHNY, CDR2 SVGAGI (reference sequence). The CDR3 sequence is 15 residues long. V lost 4 bases, J lost 3 bases, and 16 bases lay in between. Under the authors' procedure: Cell counts per sample came from amplifying reference gene primers. Libraries were prepared by immunoSEQ multiplex PCR; TCRdb keeps only in-frame clonotypes and omits some of them. D and trimming come from the DNA, and the V and J calls and clone size come from that table. The sample consists of over 100,000 clones, around four fifths of them appearing once.

The sequencing input was peripheral blood. The rearrangement links TRBV6-6 to TRBJ2-7; tentative D call: TRBD1 (5 bases). The receptor comes from a man in his 70s with acute or convalescent COVID-19. CDR3 region: CASSSKLTAGYEQYF. The CDR3 DNA is TGTGCCAGCAGTTCAAAACTGACAGCCGGCTACGAGCAGTACTTC.